This T cell receptor beta chain stems from a study of cytomegalovirus exposure and HLA in healthy donors. Study-wide results and limits: Associated with cytomegalovirus, according to the listing, were approximately 160 TCR beta chains. Clusters of TCRs from the first cohort tended to co-occur in the roughly 120 validation repertoires (as a later analysis found).

Notes on this clone: Its antigen is undetermined.

The V gene's germline CDR1 is MDHEN and CDR2 SYDVKM. This CDR3 spans 16 amino acids. Unmatched junction bases numbered 18, after V lost 4 bases and J lost 10 bases. Only in-frame clones appear in the TCRdb table, and some are missing; sequencing was by immunoSEQ multiplex PCR. The top ten clones hold about 1.2% of a sample with 60,000 or so clones, roughly 94% of them seen once. The rearrangement uses TRBV28 and TRBJ1-2; 7 bases line up with TRBD1. The sequence was collected from a woman aged 18-30 years in good health and CMV-seronegative. The material sequenced was PBMCs. CDR3 sequence: CASSSPQIRTGIVYTF. The CDR3 nucleotides read TGTGCCAGCAGTTCGCCTCAGATAAGGACAGGAATCGTCTACACCTTC.